This T cell receptor (beta chain) came from a study of shared T cell receptors in the human thymus. Per the germline V gene, CDR1 is SNHLY and CDR2 is FYNNEI. This CDR3 contains 11 residues. V lost 6 bases to trimming and J lost 6 bases, with 6 bases between them. TCRdb keeps only in-frame clones here, not all; method: immunoSEQ multiplex PCR. The sample consists of about 500,000 clones, 75% to 85% of them appearing once. The same data also contributed to another study, on human thymus T cells.

Sequencing was carried out using thymocytes. This rearrangement joins TRBV2 to TRBJ2-1, with D unclear. The TCR originated in a boy less than two years old with a congenital heart defect. CDR3 region: CASSPPNEQFF. CDR3 sequence (DNA): TGTGCCAGCAGCCCTCCCAATGAGCAGTTCTTC.